These 20 T cell receptor beta chains originate from one sample sequenced in a study of PD-1 blockade in classical Hodgkin lymphoma (dated by TCRdb to the early 2020s). The time point label on this specimen signifies: cycle 4 day 1 (C4D1), after about 6 weeks of nivolumab. Every trial patient had relapsed after autologous stem cell transplantation, and cohorts A, B and C differed in prior brentuximab vedotin exposure. The library was built by means of the immunoSEQ multiplex PCR assay. TCRdb took over this immuneACCESS table, retaining in-frame rearrangements with V and J assigned. Such tables are incomplete; in checked studies, under half of the missing clones stem from an unresolved V gene, and the remainder is unexplained. The sample profile shows roughly 8,200 clones; roughly nine tenths of them were found once. Less than 35% of the sample belongs to the ten largest clones. The source material was peripheral blood mononuclear cells (PBMCs), sampled before the fourth cycle of nivolumab. Receptors originate from a human donor with classical Hodgkin lymphoma.

This clone was detected only a few times. The genes are TRBV29-1 and TRBJ2-2; unclear D gene. The length of the CDR3 is 14 residues. CDR1 and CDR2 from the germline V gene are SQVTM and ANQGSEA. Trimming stripped 5 bases from V and 3 bases from J, with 13 bases between. The CDR3 coding sequence is TGCAGCGTTTCCAGGAGACTGGACACCGGGGAGCTGTTTTTT. It encodes CSVSRRLDTGELFF.

Here the CDR3 reads CASSSPSGTAGTFNPNEQFF. DNA of the CDR3: TGTGCCAGCAGTTCACCAAGCGGGACAGCCGGAACTTTCAATCCCAATGAGCAGTTCTTC. The chain joins TRBV27 to TRBJ2-1; D assignment may be TRBD1 or TRBD2 (7 bases each). V was pared by 4 bases and J by 6 bases, with 31 bases between. The CDR3 covers 20 residues. Per the germline V gene, CDR1 is MNHEY and CDR2 is SMNVEV (reference sequence).

This clone was seen just once. This chain links TRBV7-3 with TRBJ2-3; D unclear. Germline CDR1 SGHTA, CDR2 FQGTGA. The CDR3 has 13 amino acids. Deletions cut 5 bases from V and 6 bases from J, with 12 bases between. CDR3 DNA sequence: TGTGCCAGCAGCCCCAATCCCCCGGATACGCAGTATTTT. It translates to CASSPNPPDTQYF.

This rearrangement joins TRBV6-6 to TRBJ1-3, with no clear D. The V gene's germline CDR1 is MNHNY and CDR2 SVGAGI (reference sequence). V lost 2 bases to trimming and J lost 0 bases, with 11 bases between them. The CDR3 sequence is 16 residues long. CDR3 in amino acids: CASSYRDWGSGNTIYF. CDR3 in DNA: TGTGCCAGCAGTTACCGCGACTGGGGCTCTGGAAACACCATATATTTT.

The V call is TRBV5-1, the J call TRBJ2-1; D perhaps matches TRBD2 (5 bases). Germline V gene sequence: CDR1 SGHRS, CDR2 YFSETQ. V lost 5 bases and J 5 bases, leaving 5 bases between the germline ends. This CDR3 is built from 11 residues. The CDR3 sequence: CASSSDNEQFF. The DNA for the CDR3 is TGCGCCAGCAGTAGCGACAATGAGCAGTTCTTC.

DNA of the CDR3: TGTGCCAGCAGCTTACCGGGACTAGCGGGAAGTGAGCAGTTCTTC. Its translation: CASSLPGLAGSEQFF. V usage is TRBV5-4 and J usage is TRBJ2-1, with 13 bases that match TRBD2. Per germline, CDR1 SGHNT and CDR2 YYREEE (reference sequence). The J segment lost 9 bases and the V segment lost 2 bases, leaving 5 bases of the junction unmatched. This CDR3 has 15 residues.

The V gene is TRBV25-1, the J gene TRBJ1-2, with a weak D call TRBD1 (5 bases). V dropped 5 bases and J dropped 4 bases, with 11 bases sitting between them. Germline CDR1 MGHDK, CDR2 SYGVNS. The length of the CDR3 is 13 residues. For the CDR3, the DNA is TGTGCCAGCAGTCTACAGGAATTCTATGGCTACACCTTC. Translation gives CASSLQEFYGYTF.

The J gene is TRBJ2-1, the V gene TRBV29-1; D is possibly TRBD2 (5 bases). Germline V gene data show CDR1 as SQVTM and CDR2 as ANQGSEA. The CDR3 is 16 residues long. The V end was cut by 4 bases, the J end by 0 bases, with 16 bases between. The CDR3 loop is CSVALLAGSSYNEQFF. CDR3 in DNA: TGCAGCGTTGCCCTCCTAGCCGGAAGCTCCTACAATGAGCAGTTCTTC.

The rearrangement joins TRBV25-1 to TRBJ2-3; D might be TRBD1 (6 bases). V was cut by 10 bases and J by 2 bases, with 13 bases left in between. The CDR3 is 13 residues long. The germline gives CDR1 MGHDK, CDR2 SYGVNS. CDR3 region: CATSGVYTDTQYF. The CDR3 nucleotides read TGTGCCACTTCAGGGGTGTACACAGATACGCAGTATTTT.

V and J are TRBV7-2 and TRBJ2-1, with TRBD2 matching 8 bases. Germline V gene data show CDR1 as SGHTA and CDR2 as FQGNSA. The V and J ends lost 5 bases and 6 bases, in that order; junction bases with no gene match: 9. The CDR3 is made up of 15 amino acids. The CDR3: CASSPGLAAANEQFF. The DNA for the CDR3 is TGTGCCAGCAGCCCAGGACTAGCTGCGGCCAATGAGCAGTTCTTC.

The chain combines TRBV5-7 with TRBJ2-5, with a tentative D call TRBD1 (5 bases). TRBV5-7 is placed among ORFs of uncertain function. Trimming shortened V by 3 bases and J by 5 bases, and 11 bases separated the two germline ends. There are 13 residues in the CDR3. The CDR3 DNA follows: TGTGCCAGCAGCTCACAGGACGGGGAGACCCAGTACTTC. Its protein product is CASSSQDGETQYF.

V and J are TRBV5-1 and TRBJ2-1; 7 bases match TRBD1. Germline V CDR1 and CDR2: SGHRS, YFSETQ. The CDR3 contains 14 residues. J lost 4 bases, V lost 2 bases, and 3 bases had no gene match. The CDR3 sequence is CASSFGTAYNEQFF. CDR3 DNA sequence: TGCGCCAGCAGCTTCGGGACAGCGTACAATGAGCAGTTCTTC. Filled out from reference TRBV5-1 and TRBJ2-1, the complete variable domain reads KAGVTQTPRYLIKTRGQQVTLSCSPISGHRSVSWYQQTPGQGLQFLFEYFSETQRNKGNFPGRFSGRQFSNSRSEMNVSTLELGDSALYLCASSFGTAYNEQFFGPGTRLTVL.

V usage is TRBV27 and J usage is TRBJ1-1; D uncertain. The CDR3 runs 15 residues. The germline CDR1 and CDR2 sequences are MNHEY and SMNVEV (reference sequence). Trimming removed 1 base from V and 2 bases from J, with 11 bases in between. The DNA for the CDR3 is TGTGCCAGCAGTTTATTCCCGAGTGCTAACACTGAAGCTTTCTTT. Its protein is CASSLFPSANTEAFF.

The chain employs TRBV6-1 and TRBJ1-1; possibly TRBD1 for D (5 bases). The CDR3 extends over 14 amino acids. Trimming pared 8 bases from V and 4 bases from J, leaving 17 bases between. The germline V gene encodes CDR1 MNHNS and CDR2 SASEGT. The CDR3 reads CASSTKAGITEAFF. CDR3 sequence (DNA): TGTGCCAGCTCTACTAAGGCAGGGATCACTGAAGCTTTCTTT.

The rearrangement links TRBV5-6 to TRBJ2-1, with D possibly being TRBD1 (6 bases). Germline V gives CDR1 SGHDT, CDR2 YYEEEE. V was shortened by 4 bases and J by 4 bases, with 12 bases between the two germline ends. There are 14 residues in the CDR3. CDR3 protein: CASSADRRYNEQFF. In nucleotides, the CDR3 is TGTGCCAGCAGCGCTGACAGGAGATACAATGAGCAGTTCTTC.

This sequence joins TRBV10-2 and TRBJ2-1; 13 nucleotides line up with TRBD2. The V segment lost 3 bases and the J segment 9 bases; nucleotides outside the gene matches: 8. The CDR3 totals 16 residues. The germline CDR1 and CDR2 sequences are WSHSY and SAAADI. Here the CDR3 reads CASSDPLAGGPGEQFF. CDR3 nucleotide sequence: TGCGCCAGCAGTGACCCACTAGCGGGAGGGCCGGGTGAGCAGTTCTTC.

This sequence joins TRBV9 and TRBJ2-3; D is possibly TRBD1 (5 bases). Germline values: CDR1 SGDLS, CDR2 YYNGEE. V shed 1 base and J shed 3 bases, with 12 bases lying between them. This CDR3 is built from 15 residues. CDR3 bases: TGTGCCAGCAGCGTATCGCAGGGTAGGACAGATACGCAGTATTTT. It translates to CASSVSQGRTDTQYF.

The chain employs TRBV19 and TRBJ2-7, with 11 nucleotides matching TRBD2. J was trimmed by 3 bases and V by 2 bases; bases with no gene match: 0. Per the germline V gene, CDR1 is LNHDA and CDR2 is SQIVND (reference sequence). The CDR3 has 14 residues. The CDR3 region is CASSITSGSYEQYF. For the CDR3, the DNA is TGTGCCAGTAGTATAACTAGCGGGAGCTACGAGCAGTACTTC.

The chain recombines TRBV2 with TRBJ2-2; 8 nucleotides align to TRBD2. V lost 5 bases and J lost 5; bases outside the gene matches: 4. This CDR3 is 14 amino acids long. CDR1 and CDR2 (germline): SNHLY, FYNNEI. CDR3 protein: CASSRLASTGELFF. CDR3 nucleotides: TGTGCCAGCAGTCGACTAGCGTCTACCGGGGAGCTGTTTTTT.

Relative to its sample, this clone is large. This chain uses TRBV2 with TRBJ1-1; 7 bases match TRBD1. Germline V gene lookup returns CDR1 SNHLY and CDR2 FYNNEI. Trimming at V came to 5 bases and at J to 4 bases, leaving 10 bases not matched to a gene. This CDR3 is 15 amino acids long. CDR3 DNA sequence: TGTGCCAGCAGTAGAACTACAGGGGTTGGCACTGAAGCTTTCTTT. Its protein product is CASSRTTGVGTEAFF.